This T cell receptor beta chain was sequenced in a study of control samples from healthy donors and cancer patients (dated by TCRdb to about 2020). Comments on this clone: What antigen it recognizes has not been identified. No much larger clonotype is one base removed from it; base qualities were not supplied.

Receptor libraries were prepared by the immunoSEQ multiplex PCR assay. TCRdb re-hosts the immuneACCESS table, in-frame sequences only. Its copies lack some clones; in the studies checked, an unresolved V gene accounts for under half of them, and the cause for the rest is not known. This sample has thousands of clones in its table, and 76% of those were observed once. The top ten clones comprise about 17% of the sample. Trimming takes 3 bases from V and 6 bases from J, and the germline ends sit 11 bases apart. The CDR1 and CDR2 encoded by the germline V gene are WSHSY and SAAADI. From its cysteine to its phenylalanine, the CDR3 spans 14 amino acids. This entry keeps only the CDR3 DNA: 42 bases, framed from base 1.

This chain is built from TRBV10-2 and TRBJ1-4; the D gene cannot be named for sure. Sequencing was done on a sample of formalin-fixed, paraffin-embedded tissue. The TCR was taken from a male donor with melanoma. The DNA is TGCGCCAGCAGTGACCAGGCTGGCGATGAAAAACTGTTTTTT. It translates as CASSDQAGDEKLFF.